The clone carrying this T cell receptor (beta chain) was detected only a few times. Its specificity is unknown. The V gene's germline CDR1 is SGHTA and CDR2 FQGNSA. The CDR3 totals 15 residues. V was trimmed by 1 base and J by 9 bases, leaving 13 bases between them. This sample stems from a study of T cells in localized non-small cell lung cancer. Broader study findings: The greatest T cell clonality was found in uninvolved adjacent lung (higher than in tumor). A median of approximately 50 clones ranked among the top 100 in tumor appeared in adjacent lung.

Using immunoSEQ multiplex PCR, the repertoire was profiled, and TCRdb retains in-frame clones only, with some absent. The sample contains tens of thousands of clones, approximately 86% of which appear only once. The sequencing used peripheral blood mononuclear cells, collected before any cancer treatment. The sequence came from a man aged 40-75 years with stage III lung adenocarcinoma. The chain recombines TRBV7-2 with TRBJ1-6, with unresolved D. The CDR3 protein is CASSLGEGGGSPLHF. In DNA, the CDR3 is TGTGCCAGCAGCTTAGGGGAGGGAGGCGGTTCACCCCTCCACTTT.